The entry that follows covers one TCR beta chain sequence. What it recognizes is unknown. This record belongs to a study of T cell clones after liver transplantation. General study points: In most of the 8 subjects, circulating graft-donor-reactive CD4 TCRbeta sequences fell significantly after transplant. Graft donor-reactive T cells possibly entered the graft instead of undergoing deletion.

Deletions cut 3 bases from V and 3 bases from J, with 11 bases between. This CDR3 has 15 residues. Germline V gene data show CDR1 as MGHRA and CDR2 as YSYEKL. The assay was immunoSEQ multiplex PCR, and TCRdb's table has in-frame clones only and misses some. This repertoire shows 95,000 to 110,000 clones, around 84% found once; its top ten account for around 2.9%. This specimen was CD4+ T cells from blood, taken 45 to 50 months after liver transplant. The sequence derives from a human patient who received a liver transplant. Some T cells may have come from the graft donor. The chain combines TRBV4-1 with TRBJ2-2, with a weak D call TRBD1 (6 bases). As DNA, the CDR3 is TGCGCCAGCAGCCATCCCGACAGGTACACCGGGGAGCTGTTTTTT. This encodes CASSHPDRYTGELFF.